Presented here are 27 T cell receptor beta chains from one specimen sequenced in a study of T cell responses to AZD1222 COVID-19 vaccine. Profiling relied on immunoSEQ multiplex PCR, and the TCRdb table lists in-frame clones only, not all of them. The data show around 150,000 clones, with less than 95% seen just once and 1.3% held by the top ten. The sequenced sample was peripheral blood, obtained on day 0 of AZD1222 vaccination. Every receptor here comes from an adult in good health.

The genes are TRBV12-5 and TRBJ2-3; 8 bases are shared with TRBD1. The CDR3 spans 16 residues. The germline V gene encodes CDR1 LGHNT and CDR2 FRNRAP. Losses at the gene ends were 5 bases for V and 2 bases for J; bases not matched to a gene: 9. CDR3 residues: CASGPPGTGFTDTQYF. In nucleotides, the CDR3 is TGTGCTAGTGGTCCCCCCGGGACAGGATTCACAGATACGCAGTATTTT.

The genes are TRBV3-1 (or the pseudogene TRBV3-2) and TRBJ2-3; the D is unclear. CDR1 is LGHDT, CDR2 YNNKEL, per germline (reference sequence). Trimming left V 3 bases short and J 1 base short, with 5 bases between. The CDR3 contains 13 residues. The CDR3: CASSQWGTDTQYF. As DNA, the CDR3 is TGTGCCAGCAGCCAGTGGGGCACAGATACGCAGTATTTT.

The gene calls are TRBV29-1 and TRBJ1-1, with D tentatively TRBD1 (6 bases). The CDR3 totals 13 residues. Trimming shortened V by 7 bases and J by 1 base, and 13 bases separated the two germline ends. CDR1 is SQVTM and CDR2 is ANQGSEA in the germline V gene. The CDR3 here is CSASGQPNTEAFF. The CDR3 DNA follows: TGCAGCGCCTCGGGACAACCGAACACTGAAGCTTTCTTT.

The V gene is TRBV12-3 or TRBV12-4, the J gene TRBJ1-1, with 7 bases fitting TRBD1. The CDR3 is 13 amino acids. After removal of 6 bases from V and 8 bases from J, the junction contained 9 bases not matched to a gene. The CDR3 region is CASRNTGEPEAFF. CDR3 DNA sequence: TGTGCCAGCAGGAATACAGGGGAACCCGAAGCTTTCTTT.

The chain joins TRBV18 to TRBJ2-5; a possible D gene is TRBD2 (6 bases). This CDR3 is built from 14 residues. Trimming left V 6 bases short and J 5 bases short, with 16 bases between. Germline V gives CDR1 KGHSH, CDR2 LQKENI. The CDR3 DNA sequence: TGTGCCAGCTCGGTTGGCGCGGGAAGTGAGACCCAGTACTTC. It yields the protein CASSVGAGSETQYF.

The chain employs TRBV7-8 and TRBJ1-2, with 8 bases that match TRBD1. Germline V gene sequence: CDR1 SGHVS, CDR2 FQNEAQ. The V and J ends lost 7 bases and 4 bases, in that order; junction bases with no gene match: 8. The CDR3 extends over 14 amino acids. The DNA of the CDR3 is TGTGCCAGCAAGCCAGGGGGCGCGGGCTATGGCTACACCTTC. This sequence encodes CASKPGGAGYGYTF.

The chain combines TRBV5-6 with TRBJ1-3; no reliable D call. The length of the CDR3 is 17 residues. In germline, CDR1 is SGHDT, CDR2 YYEEEE. The germline V and J ends were trimmed by 0 bases and 4 bases, with 17 bases remaining between them. CDR3: CASSLAPLVSSGNTIYF. For the CDR3, the DNA is TGTGCCAGCAGCTTGGCCCCGCTCGTTTCTTCCGGAAACACCATATATTTT.

This clone was detected a few times. This chain uses TRBV5-5 with TRBJ2-5; no definite D call. This CDR3 has 14 residues. From germline, CDR1 is SGHKS and CDR2 YYEKEE (reference sequence). With 3 bases removed from V and 4 bases from J, the gap between germline ends came to 13 bases. The CDR3 is CASSSSGWGETQYF. Here the CDR3 DNA reads TGTGCCAGCAGCTCCTCTGGGTGGGGAGAGACCCAGTACTTC.

The V gene is TRBV18, the J gene TRBJ2-1, with 9 bases identical to TRBD2. The CDR3 totals 15 residues. V lost 3 bases and J lost 9; bases outside the gene matches: 9. Germline V gene lookup returns CDR1 KGHSH and CDR2 LQKENI. Here the CDR3 reads CASSPSLAGIGEQFF. The CDR3 DNA reads as TGTGCCAGCTCACCGTCTCTAGCGGGGATCGGTGAGCAGTTCTTC.

This chain connects TRBV30 to TRBJ1-3; D not certain. Germline loops: CDR1 GTSNPN, CDR2 SVGIG (reference sequence). The CDR3 contains 15 residues. Trimming left V 0 bases short and J 2 bases short, with 11 bases between. The CDR3 nucleotides read TGTGCCTGGAGTGTTGCAGACCATCCTGGAAACACCATATATTTT. It encodes CAWSVADHPGNTIYF.

The chain employs TRBV7-9 and TRBJ2-2, with D possibly being TRBD2 (5 bases). V was cut by 2 bases and J by 1 base, with 14 bases left in between. The CDR3 spans 17 residues. Germline CDR1 reads SEHNR; CDR2 reads FQNEAQ (reference sequence). The CDR3 reads CASSLNPPSGNTGELFF. The CDR3 bases are TGTGCCAGCAGCTTAAATCCTCCCAGCGGGAACACCGGGGAGCTGTTTTTT.

The V call is TRBV20-1, the J call TRBJ2-1; D unclear. Trimming left V 3 bases short and J 6 bases short, with 3 bases between. CDR1 and CDR2 from the germline V gene are DFQATT and SNEGSKA (reference sequence). This CDR3 comprises 10 residues. The CDR3 nucleotides are TGCAGTGCTAGTTCCAATGAGCAGTTCTTC. It translates to CSASSNEQFF.

J is TRBJ1-1 and V is TRBV29-1, with 10 nucleotides matching TRBD1. There are 16 residues in the CDR3. From germline, CDR1 is SQVTM and CDR2 ANQGSEA. The V gene end was trimmed by 4 bases and the J gene end by 0 bases; junction bases not matched to a gene: 8. The CDR3, as DNA: TGCAGCGTTGTGGGACAGGGGACCGGGATGAACACTGAAGCTTTCTTT. Amino acids: CSVVGQGTGMNTEAFF.

V usage is TRBV24-1 and J usage is TRBJ2-3, with no clear D. Germline CDR1 and CDR2: KGHDR and SFDVKD. V lost 11 bases and J lost 0, with 11 bases in between. The CDR3 has 13 residues. CDR3 sequence reads: CAIQPLSTDTQYF. CDR3 sequence (DNA): TGTGCCATCCAGCCCCTCAGCACAGATACGCAGTATTTT.

The table lists this clone with a few counts. V gene TRBV4-3 combines with J gene TRBJ1-2; possibly TRBD1 for D (6 bases). Trimming removed 0 bases at V and 4 bases at J, with 18 bases between. This CDR3 has 17 amino acids. CDR1 and CDR2 from the germline V gene are LGHNA and YSLEER. CDR3 nucleotides: TGCGCCAGCAGCCAAGACGCAATCCCTGACAGGTCCTATGGCTACACCTTC. It encodes CASSQDAIPDRSYGYTF.

The chain is built from TRBV10-3 and TRBJ1-2; weak D call: TRBD1 (5 bases). This CDR3 has 14 residues. Germline-derived CDR1 and CDR2 are ENHRY and SYGVKD. The V end lost 2 bases, the J end lost 4 bases, and 11 bases lay between the germline ends. In DNA form, the CDR3 reads TGTGCCATCAGTGAGGAGACAGCCTTCTATGGCTACACCTTC. Its protein is CAISEETAFYGYTF.

This chain joins TRBV7-9 and TRBJ2-2; 7 bases fit TRBD2. Germline V gene lookup returns CDR1 SEHNR and CDR2 FQNEAQ (reference sequence). The V and J ends lost 2 bases and 3 bases, in that order; junction bases with no gene match: 6. The CDR3 loop spans 16 amino acids. Here the CDR3 reads CASSLTSDWDTGELFF. The CDR3 nucleotides read TGTGCCAGCAGCTTAACTAGCGATTGGGACACCGGGGAGCTGTTTTTT.

J is TRBJ1-1 and V is TRBV12-3 or TRBV12-4, with 11 bases identical to TRBD1. There are 12 residues in the CDR3. V shed 4 bases, J shed 8 bases, and the junction held 0 bases outside the gene matches. CDR3 coding DNA: TGTGCCAGCAGTTGGGACAGGGGGGAAGCTTTCTTT. Residues: CASSWDRGEAFF.

The rearrangement links TRBV9 to TRBJ1-6; D is possibly TRBD1 (5 bases). Trimming took off 4 bases at V and 6 bases at J, with 14 bases between the two ends. Germline V gene sequence: CDR1 SGDLS, CDR2 YYNGEE. CDR3 size: 15 residues. The CDR3 bases are TGTGCCAGCAGCCCCGGGGCTTTTGGTAATTCACCCCTCCACTTT. Its translation: CASSPGAFGNSPLHF.

This sequence joins TRBV2 and TRBJ1-4; 7 bases are shared with TRBD1. Germline-derived CDR1 and CDR2 are SNHLY and FYNNEI. This CDR3 comprises 15 residues. V trimming: 7 bases; J trimming: 4 bases; junction bases outside the gene matches: 9. The CDR3 protein is CASISTGVNNEKLFF. Here the CDR3 DNA reads TGTGCCAGCATAAGTACAGGGGTGAATAATGAAAAACTGTTTTTT.

This chain connects TRBV7-9 to TRBJ1-2, with 7 bases that match TRBD1. This CDR3 is 13 amino acids long. V gave up 5 bases and J gave up 8 bases; unmatched junction bases: 8. From germline, CDR1 is SEHNR and CDR2 FQNEAQ (reference sequence). CDR3 sequence: CASSVAGGIGYTF. The DNA for the CDR3 is TGTGCCAGCAGCGTCGCAGGGGGTATAGGCTACACCTTC.

The V gene is TRBV20-1, the J gene TRBJ1-1, with D possibly TRBD1 on 6 matching bases. Germline CDR1 and CDR2: DFQATT and SNEGSKA (reference sequence). The CDR3 sequence is 9 residues long. Trimming shortened V by 6 bases and J by 10 bases, and 9 bases separated the two germline ends. CDR3 DNA: TGCAGTGCAACAGGGAGAGCTTTCTTT. Amino acids: CSATGRAFF.

This rearrangement joins TRBV6-5 to TRBJ2-1; maybe TRBD2 (6 bases). This CDR3 comprises 14 residues. CDR1 MNHEY and CDR2 SVGAGI come from the germline V gene. V was trimmed by 7 bases and J by 6 bases, leaving 16 bases between them. The CDR3 is CASTRTPEGNEQFF. Written as DNA, the CDR3 is TGTGCCAGCACGCGGACCCCGGAGGGCAATGAGCAGTTCTTC.

The CDR3, as DNA: TGTGCCAGTAGTCAAGGGACAGAAATGAACACTGAAGCTTTCTTT. Translation: CASSQGTEMNTEAFF. The J gene is TRBJ1-1, the V gene TRBV19, with 7 positions matching TRBD1. The CDR3 extends over 15 amino acids. Trimming removed 5 bases from V and 0 bases from J; junction bases left unmatched: 6. Per germline, CDR1 LNHDA and CDR2 SQIVND (reference sequence).

The chain combines TRBV6-5 with TRBJ1-3; 7 bases are shared with TRBD1. The trim removed 7 bases at V and 13 bases at J, leaving 16 bases unmatched. Germline assignment: CDR1 MNHEY and CDR2 SVGAGI. CDR3 length: 14 residues. The CDR3 bases are TGTGCCAGCAAACAAGGGGGCGAGCTACAAGGAATATATTTT. Encoded protein: CASKQGGELQGIYF.

CDR3 DNA: TGTGCCAGTAGTATGACCCCCGATACGCAGTATTTT. Translation gives CASSMTPDTQYF. V gene TRBV19 combines with J gene TRBJ2-3; D not certain. Looked up from germline, CDR1 is LNHDA and CDR2 is SQIVND (reference sequence). CDR3 size: 12 residues. V dropped 3 bases and J dropped 6 bases, with 7 bases sitting between them.

The rearrangement joins TRBV4-3 to TRBJ2-3; 9 bases align to TRBD2. The CDR3 loop spans 19 amino acids. Germline trimming cut 0 bases from V and 2 bases from J; bases unmatched to any gene: 12. In germline, CDR1 is LGHNA, CDR2 YSLEER. CDR3 DNA: TGCGCCAGCAGCCAAGACGGTCTAGCGGGAAGCCAATCCACAGATACGCAGTATTTT. It yields the protein CASSQDGLAGSQSTDTQYF.